The sequence of this T cell receptor (beta chain) was determined in a study of beta chain features in type 1 diabetes. TCRB transcripts that were expressed got sequenced, as all of the isolated RNA had been reverse transcribed. Produced via immunoSEQ multiplex PCR; TCRdb's table is partial and in-frame only. The table shows 300,000 to 350,000 clones, with 7% to 9% occurring only once. General observations from the study: In type 1 diabetes patients, VDJ junctions had fewer insertions; deletions at these junctions were more frequent. Naive, central memory and regulatory TCRB repertoires appeared more similar among patients than healthy donors.

From germline, CDR1 is SQVTM and CDR2 ANQGSEA. The CDR3 contains 16 residues. Germline trimming cut 7 bases from V and 4 bases from J; bases unmatched to any gene: 15. This clone occurred a few times. The antigen is unknown. The specimen was central memory CD4+ T cells from blood. The clonotype comes from a woman between 18 and 30 years old in good health. The chain links TRBV29-1 to TRBJ2-1; 8 bases are a match to TRBD1. The CDR3 reads CSAHGERQGPYNEQFF. Written as DNA, the CDR3 is TGCAGCGCGCACGGAGAAAGACAGGGGCCGTACAATGAGCAGTTCTTC.